One sample yielded the 5 T cell receptor beta chains listed below, sequenced in a study of T cells after yellow fever vaccination. TCRdb analysed the 5' RACE reads with MiXCR anew, one entry per CDR3 protein. The data contain about 300,000 distinct CDR3 sequences, around 6.8% of them singletons. Sequences were derived from PBMCs, sampled approximately 47 days after the first yellow fever vaccination. The receptors were sampled from a man aged 18 to 29 who received the YFV17D yellow fever vaccine.

This clonotype was counted between two and nine times. The V and J genes are TRBV5-1 and TRBJ2-1, with 9 bases aligning to TRBD2. Germline assignment: CDR1 SGHRS and CDR2 YFSETQ. This CDR3 is built from 14 residues. V shed 1 base and J 8 bases; nucleotides not matched to a gene: 4. In DNA form, the CDR3 reads TGCGCCAGCAGCTTGCTAGCGGGGAGCGATGAGCAGTTCTTC. Protein: CASSLLAGSDEQFF.

This clonotype has at least ten counts. The V and J genes are TRBV6-2 or TRBV6-3 and TRBJ2-7; 11 bases map to TRBD1. V lost 6 bases to trimming and J lost 0 bases; unmatched junction nucleotides: 1. CDR3 length: 14 amino acids. Germline lookup yields CDR1 MNHEY and CDR2 SVGEGT. Here the CDR3 DNA reads TGTGCCAGCAGCGGGACAGGGGGCTCCTACGAGCAGTACTTC. It specifies CASSGTGGSYEQYF.

This clonotype was detected only a few times. The V gene is TRBV29-1, the J gene TRBJ1-1; D not resolved. Deletions cut 4 bases from V and 2 bases from J, with 11 bases between. The CDR3 totals 13 residues. Germline V gives CDR1 SQVTM, CDR2 ANQGSEA. CDR3 residues: CSVGTVPNTEAFF. DNA of the CDR3: TGCAGCGTTGGTACCGTACCTAACACTGAAGCTTTCTTT. The full variable domain, with the rest looked up from reference TRBV29-1 and TRBJ1-1, is SAVISQKPSRDICQRGTSLTIQCQVDSQVTMMFWYRQQPGQSLTLIATANQGSEATYESGFVIDKFPISRPNLTFSTLTVSNMSPEDSSIYLCSVGTVPNTEAFFGQGTRLTVV.

This clonotype was recorded a few times. The gene calls are TRBV6-5 and TRBJ2-7; 7 bases are shared with TRBD2. Looked up from germline, CDR1 is MNHEY and CDR2 is SVGAGI. The J segment lost 0 bases and the V segment lost 5 bases, leaving 13 bases of the junction unmatched. The CDR3 extends over 17 amino acids. The CDR3 sequence is CASSHPRVGLSSYEQYV. For the CDR3, the DNA is TGTGCCAGCAGTCACCCTCGGGTGGGACTAAGCTCCTACGAGCAGTACGTC.

This chain links TRBV5-1 with TRBJ2-5, with D tentatively TRBD2 (6 bases). The ends were cut back, 5 bases at V and 2 bases at J, with 13 bases in the middle. The CDR3 spans 14 residues. Per germline, CDR1 SGHRS and CDR2 YFSETQ. CDR3 nucleotides: TGCGCCAGCAGTAGGAGGGACTTACAAGAGACCCAGTACTTC. It specifies CASSRRDLQETQYF.